This section outlines one T cell receptor (beta chain) sequence together with its context. The antigen remains undetermined. This specimen comes from a study of T-cell memory formation after mild COVID-19. For the study at large: Largely, the TCR clusters proved donor specific.

Study findings and constraints: CM and EM subsets held most contracting CD4+ clones; EMRA held CD8+ ones. Pre-infection memory contained some responding clones, which suggested that cross-reactive memory had joined.

This CDR3 is 14 amino acids long. Trimming left V 3 bases short and J 2 bases short, with 12 bases between. Germline CDR1 SGHRS, CDR2 YFSETQ. Constant-segment primers and 5'RACE yielded cDNA libraries for TCR alpha and TCR beta, each carrying sample barcodes and UMIs. TCRdb itself ran the 5' RACE reads through MiXCR, one entry per CDR3 protein. The table has 580,000 or so distinct CDR3 sequences, 17% seen once. The chain couples TRBV5-1 to TRBJ2-7; TRBD1 is a possible D gene (6 bases). This TCR was recovered from an adult woman who had mild COVID-19 (a few samples of this study predate the infection). Cell type and time point are not known. Input material: PBMCs or a T cell subset sorted from them (not recorded which). The CDR3 DNA follows: TGCGCCAGCAGCTCCGGACAGAAAACCTACGAGCAGTACTTC. Translating it yields CASSSGQKTYEQYF.